This T cell receptor (beta chain) was sequenced for a study of spatial heterogeneity in lung cancer. About this clonotype itself: The antigen is undetermined. This may be a read error, as it is one base from a much larger clone.

TCRdb itself ran the 5' RACE reads through MiXCR, one entry per CDR3 protein. Found here are some 7,800 distinct CDR3 sequences, approximately 7% of them singletons; the top ten hold less than 10%. The CDR3 is made up of 17 amino acids. Germline V CDR1 and CDR2: MGHRA, YSYEKL. Specified time point: sample taken at primary tumor resection. Study-level points and caveats: Ubiquitous and regional nonsynonymous mutation counts were tracked by ubiquitous and regional expanded TCR counts, respectively. One measure, the expanded intratumoral alpha and beta TCR count, tracked tumor mutation counts. Alpha chain coverage of tumor T cells was estimated at about 6.3%, and beta chain coverage at 12% to 15%.

This specimen consisted of lung tumor tissue, obtained at surgery. The rearrangement links TRBV4-1 to TRBJ1-6; TRBD1 matches at 12 bases. The TCR sequence derives from a male donor with early-stage non-small cell lung cancer. Here the CDR3 reads CASSQAGQGARNSPFHF. The DNA for the CDR3 is TGCGCCAGCAGCCAGGCGGGACAGGGGGCTCGGAATTCACCCTTCCACTTT.